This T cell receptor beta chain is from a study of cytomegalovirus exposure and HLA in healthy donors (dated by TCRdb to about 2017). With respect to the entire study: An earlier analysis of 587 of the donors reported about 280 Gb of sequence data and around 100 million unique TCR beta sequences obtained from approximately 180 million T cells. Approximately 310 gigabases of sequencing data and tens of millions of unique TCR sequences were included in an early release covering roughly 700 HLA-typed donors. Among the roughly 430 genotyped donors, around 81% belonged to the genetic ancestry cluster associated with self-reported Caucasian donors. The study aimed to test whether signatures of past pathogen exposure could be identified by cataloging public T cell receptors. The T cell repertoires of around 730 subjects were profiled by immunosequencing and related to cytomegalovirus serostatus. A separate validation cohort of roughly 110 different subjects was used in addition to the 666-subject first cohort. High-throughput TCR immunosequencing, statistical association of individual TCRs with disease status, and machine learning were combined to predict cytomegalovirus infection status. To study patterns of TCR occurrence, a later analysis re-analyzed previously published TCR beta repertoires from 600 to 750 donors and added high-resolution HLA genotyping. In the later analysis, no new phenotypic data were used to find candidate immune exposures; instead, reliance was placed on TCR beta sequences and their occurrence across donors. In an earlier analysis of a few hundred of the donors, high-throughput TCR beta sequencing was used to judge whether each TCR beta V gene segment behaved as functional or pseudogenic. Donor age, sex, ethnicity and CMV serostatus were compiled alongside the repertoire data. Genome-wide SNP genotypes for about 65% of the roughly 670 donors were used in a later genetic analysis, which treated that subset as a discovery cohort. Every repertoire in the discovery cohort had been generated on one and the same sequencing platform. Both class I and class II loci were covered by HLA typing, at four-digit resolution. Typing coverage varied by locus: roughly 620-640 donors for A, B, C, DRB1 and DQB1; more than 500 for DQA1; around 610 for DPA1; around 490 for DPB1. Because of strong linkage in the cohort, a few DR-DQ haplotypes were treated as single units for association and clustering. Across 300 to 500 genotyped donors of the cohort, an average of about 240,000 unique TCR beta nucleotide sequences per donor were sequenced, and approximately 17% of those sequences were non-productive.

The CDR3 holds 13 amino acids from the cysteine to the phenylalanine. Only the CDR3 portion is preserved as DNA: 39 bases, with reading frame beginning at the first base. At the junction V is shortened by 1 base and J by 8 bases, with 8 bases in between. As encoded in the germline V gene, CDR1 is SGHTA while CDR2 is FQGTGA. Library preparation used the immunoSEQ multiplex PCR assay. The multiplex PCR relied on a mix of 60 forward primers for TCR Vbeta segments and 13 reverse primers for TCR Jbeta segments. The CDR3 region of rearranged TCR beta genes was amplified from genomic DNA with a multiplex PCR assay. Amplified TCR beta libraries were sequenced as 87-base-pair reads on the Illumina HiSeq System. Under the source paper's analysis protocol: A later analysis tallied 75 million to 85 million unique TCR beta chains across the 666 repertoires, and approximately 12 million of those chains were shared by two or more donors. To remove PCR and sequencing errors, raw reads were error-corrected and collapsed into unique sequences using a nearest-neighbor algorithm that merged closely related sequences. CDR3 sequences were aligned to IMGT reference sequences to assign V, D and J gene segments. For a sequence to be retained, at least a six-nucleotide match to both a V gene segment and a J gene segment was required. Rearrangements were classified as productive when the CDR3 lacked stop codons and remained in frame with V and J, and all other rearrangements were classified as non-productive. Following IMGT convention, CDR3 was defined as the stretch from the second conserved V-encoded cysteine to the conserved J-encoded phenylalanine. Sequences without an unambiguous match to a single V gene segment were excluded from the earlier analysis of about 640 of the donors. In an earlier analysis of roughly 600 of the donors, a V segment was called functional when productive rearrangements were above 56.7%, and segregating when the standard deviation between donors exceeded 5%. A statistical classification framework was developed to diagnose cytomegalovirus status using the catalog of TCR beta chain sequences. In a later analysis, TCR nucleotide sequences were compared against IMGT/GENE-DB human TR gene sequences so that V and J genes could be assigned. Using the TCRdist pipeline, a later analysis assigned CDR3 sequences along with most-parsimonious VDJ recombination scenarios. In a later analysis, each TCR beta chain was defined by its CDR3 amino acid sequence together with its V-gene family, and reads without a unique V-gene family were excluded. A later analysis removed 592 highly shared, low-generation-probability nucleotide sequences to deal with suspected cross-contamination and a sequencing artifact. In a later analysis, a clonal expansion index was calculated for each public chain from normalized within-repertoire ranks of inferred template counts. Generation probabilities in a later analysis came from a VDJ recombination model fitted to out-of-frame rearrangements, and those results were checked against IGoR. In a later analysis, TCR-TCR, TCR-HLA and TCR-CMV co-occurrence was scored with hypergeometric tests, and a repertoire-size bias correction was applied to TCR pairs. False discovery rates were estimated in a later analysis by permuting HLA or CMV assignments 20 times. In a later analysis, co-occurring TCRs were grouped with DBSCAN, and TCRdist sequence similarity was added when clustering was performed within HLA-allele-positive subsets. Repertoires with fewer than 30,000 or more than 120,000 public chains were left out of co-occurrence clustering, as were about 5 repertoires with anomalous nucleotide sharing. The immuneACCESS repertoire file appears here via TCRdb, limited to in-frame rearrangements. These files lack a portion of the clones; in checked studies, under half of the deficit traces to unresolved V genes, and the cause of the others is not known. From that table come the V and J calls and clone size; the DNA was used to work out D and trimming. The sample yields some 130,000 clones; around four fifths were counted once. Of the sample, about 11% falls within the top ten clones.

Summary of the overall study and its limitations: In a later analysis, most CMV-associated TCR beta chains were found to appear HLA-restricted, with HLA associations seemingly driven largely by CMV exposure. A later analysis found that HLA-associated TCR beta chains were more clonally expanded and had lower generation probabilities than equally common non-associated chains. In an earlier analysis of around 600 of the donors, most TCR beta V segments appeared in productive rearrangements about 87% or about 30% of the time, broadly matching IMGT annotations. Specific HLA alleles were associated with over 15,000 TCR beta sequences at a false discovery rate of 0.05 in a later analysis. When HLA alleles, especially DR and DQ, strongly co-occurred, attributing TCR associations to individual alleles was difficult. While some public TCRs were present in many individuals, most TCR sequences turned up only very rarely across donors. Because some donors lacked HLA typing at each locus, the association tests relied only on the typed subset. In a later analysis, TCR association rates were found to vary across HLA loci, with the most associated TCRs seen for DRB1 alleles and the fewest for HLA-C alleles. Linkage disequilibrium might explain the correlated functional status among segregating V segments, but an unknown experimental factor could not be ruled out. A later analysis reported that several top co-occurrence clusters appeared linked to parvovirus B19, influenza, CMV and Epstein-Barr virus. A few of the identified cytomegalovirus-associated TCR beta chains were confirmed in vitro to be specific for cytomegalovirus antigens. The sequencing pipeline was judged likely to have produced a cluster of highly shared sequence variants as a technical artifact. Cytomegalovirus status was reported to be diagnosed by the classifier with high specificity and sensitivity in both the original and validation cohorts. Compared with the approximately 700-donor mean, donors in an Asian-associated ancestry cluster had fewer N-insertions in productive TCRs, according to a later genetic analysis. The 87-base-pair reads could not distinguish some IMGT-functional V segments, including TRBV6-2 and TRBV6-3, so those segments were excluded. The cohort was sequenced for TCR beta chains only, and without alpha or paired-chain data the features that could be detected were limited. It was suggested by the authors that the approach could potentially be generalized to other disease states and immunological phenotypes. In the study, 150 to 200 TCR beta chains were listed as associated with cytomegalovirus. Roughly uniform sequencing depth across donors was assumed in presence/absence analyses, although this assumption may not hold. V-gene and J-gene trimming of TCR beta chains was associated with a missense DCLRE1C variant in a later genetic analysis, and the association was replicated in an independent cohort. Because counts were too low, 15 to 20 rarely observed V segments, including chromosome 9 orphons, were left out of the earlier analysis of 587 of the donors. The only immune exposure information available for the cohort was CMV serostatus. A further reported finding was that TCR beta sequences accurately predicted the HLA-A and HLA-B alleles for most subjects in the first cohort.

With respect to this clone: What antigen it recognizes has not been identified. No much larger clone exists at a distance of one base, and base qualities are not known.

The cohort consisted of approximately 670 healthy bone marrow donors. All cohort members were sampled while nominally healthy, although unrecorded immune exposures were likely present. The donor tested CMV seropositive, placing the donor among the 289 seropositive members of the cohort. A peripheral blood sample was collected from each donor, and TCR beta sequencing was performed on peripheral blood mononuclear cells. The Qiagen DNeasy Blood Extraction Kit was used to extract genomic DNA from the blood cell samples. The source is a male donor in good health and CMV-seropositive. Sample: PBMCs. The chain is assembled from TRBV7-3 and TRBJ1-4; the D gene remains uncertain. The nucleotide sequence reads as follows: TGTGCCAGCAGCTTAAGCCGGGGAGAAAAACTGTTTTTT. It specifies CASSLSRGEKLFF. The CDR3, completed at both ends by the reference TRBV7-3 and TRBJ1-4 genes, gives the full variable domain GAGVSQTPSNKVTEKGKYVELRCDPISGHTALYWYRQSLGQGPEFLIYFQGTGAADDSGLPNDRFFAVRPEGSVSTLKIQRTERGDSAVYLCASSLSRGEKLFFGSGTQLSVL.